This T cell receptor (beta chain) was sequenced during a study of T cells in Graves' hyperthyroidism and ophthalmopathy. CDR3 length: 13 amino acids. Trimming removed 5 bases from V and 2 bases from J; junction bases left unmatched: 4. Germline V lookup: CDR1 DFQATT, CDR2 SNEGSKA (reference sequence). Uncontrolled infections, other autoimmune diseases, pregnancy or lactation led to exclusion of patients. General study points: Classification by a 13 V-J model distinguished ophthalmopathy from stable hyperthyroidism. For ophthalmopathy, model prediction preceded onset by a median approximately 6 months.

Amplification of TCR beta CDR3 regions was performed using RNA transcripts as template. Researchers ran a first-round RT-PCR on the TCR CDR3 using the HTBI primer set. Each CDR3 protein gets one entry after TCRdb re-called the multiplex PCR reads with MiXCR. Of approximately 430,000 distinct CDR3 sequences in the sample, over 12% were seen once. This clonotype was seen repeatedly, ten times or more. Its antigen is still unknown. The receptor was isolated from a man aged 18 to 35 with Graves' ophthalmopathy. The sample was blood. The V and J genes are TRBV20-1 and TRBJ2-3; 7 nucleotides match TRBD1. This chain's CDR3 is CSARDRPTDTQYF. CDR3 nucleotides: TGCAGTGCTCGGGACAGACCCACAGATACGCAGTATTTT.